These 23 T cell receptor beta chains were sequenced from one sample in a study of low-dose radiotherapy and immunotherapy resistance in tumors. TCR amplification used roughly 21 PCR cycles, a constant-region primer and a V-primer adapter. TCRdb reanalysed the reads using MiXCR and keeps one entry per CDR3 protein. In the table there are roughly 50,000 distinct CDR3 sequences, around a third of which are singletons. Noted time point: after trial treatment. Treatment indicated: LDRT plus nivolumab, ipilimumab, low-dose cyclophosphamide and aspirin (RACIN trial). The input for sequencing was PBMCs, taken after low-dose radiotherapy plus immunotherapy. The receptors stem from a male donor with rectosigmoid adenocarcinoma.

The V call is TRBV2, the J call TRBJ2-4, with D tentatively TRBD1 (6 bases). Trimming removed 1 base from V and 10 bases from J, with 11 bases in between. CDR1 is SNHLY and CDR2 is FYNNEI in the germline V gene. The CDR3 consists of 13 residues. The DNA of the CDR3 is TGTGCCAGCAGTGAAGAGTCAGGGGAAATTCAGTACTTC. It codes for CASSEESGEIQYF.

The genes are TRBV10-2 and TRBJ2-7, with D tentatively TRBD1 (5 bases). CDR1 is WSHSY and CDR2 is SAAADI in the germline V gene. Trimming took 5 bases from V and 1 from J, leaving 9 bases between them. CDR3 length equals 13 residues. CDR3 bases: TGCGCCAGCAGTAGGGCAGGGTCCTACGAGCAGTACTTC. This sequence encodes CASSRAGSYEQYF.

In this sample, this clonotype turned up many times. V and J are TRBV20-1 and TRBJ2-6, with TRBD1 matching 8 bases. The CDR3 is 20 amino acids. J lost 1 base, V lost 4 bases, and 18 bases had no gene match. CDR1 and CDR2 from the germline V gene are DFQATT and SNEGSKA (reference sequence). The CDR3 DNA follows: TGCAGTGCTATTCTGCTAGGACCCGGGACAGGTCTATCTGGGGCCAACGTCCTGACTTTC. This sequence encodes CSAILLGPGTGLSGANVLTF.

A few counts support this clonotype. The chain uses TRBV7-8 and TRBJ2-2; D perhaps matches TRBD2 (7 bases). This CDR3 has 15 amino acids. The ends were cut back, 5 bases at V and 2 bases at J, with 12 bases in the middle. Germline CDR1 SGHVS, CDR2 FQNEAQ. The CDR3 region has the DNA TGTGCCAGCAGCAGGGGGGGAAGCAACACCGGGGAGCTGTTTTTT. Translated, it gives CASSRGGSNTGELFF.

The chain has TRBV12-3 or TRBV12-4 and TRBJ2-4, with D possibly called TRBD1 or TRBD2 (5 bases each). The CDR3 sequence is 18 residues long. V lost 1 base and J 7 bases, leaving 23 bases between the germline ends. CDR3 nucleotides: TGTGCCAGCAGTTTAGATGGCTTATGGAGAGGGGTGGGGAACATTCAGTACTTC. It encodes CASSLDGLWRGVGNIQYF.

The genes are TRBV6-4 and TRBJ1-4; 12 bases agree with TRBD1. The CDR3 sequence is 15 residues long. Unmatched junction bases numbered 3, after V lost 2 bases and J lost 8 bases. The germline V gene has CDR1 MRHNA and CDR2 SNTAGT. The CDR3 region is CASSDPGTGGEKLFF. In DNA, the CDR3 is TGTGCCAGCAGTGACCCTGGGACAGGGGGCGAAAAACTGTTTTTT.

V is TRBV6-1 and J is TRBJ2-3, with 12 nucleotides matching TRBD2. The ends lost 3 bases at V and 7 bases at J; junction bases unmatched: 5. Germline assignment: CDR1 MNHNS and CDR2 SASEGT. CDR3 length equals 15 residues. The CDR3 loop reads CASSETSGRLNTQYF. The CDR3 nucleotides read TGTGCCAGCAGTGAGACTAGCGGGAGATTGAATACGCAGTATTTT.

This clonotype has a handful of counts. The CDR3 spells CAWKIERGGARTDTQYF. DNA of the CDR3: TGTGCCTGGAAGATCGAGCGGGGGGGCGCAAGAACAGATACGCAGTATTTT. The chain is built from TRBV30 and TRBJ2-3, with 10 bases that match TRBD2. J was trimmed by 3 bases and V by 4 bases; bases with no gene match: 13. This CDR3 comprises 17 residues. The germline gives CDR1 GTSNPN, CDR2 SVGIG (reference sequence).

This clonotype has ten or more counts. This rearrangement joins TRBV9 to TRBJ2-7; D unclear. In germline, CDR1 is SGDLS, CDR2 YYNGEE. Trimming left V 0 bases short and J 3 bases short, with 13 bases between. The CDR3 spans 15 residues. The CDR3 bases are TGTGCCAGCAGCGTAGGGGCCGGAATTATCTACGAGCAGTACTTC. It is translated as CASSVGAGIIYEQYF.

This clonotype appeared many times. The rearrangement uses TRBV20-1 and TRBJ2-1; D is undetermined. CDR1 DFQATT and CDR2 SNEGSKA come from the germline V gene (reference sequence). The V end lost 2 bases, the J end lost 1 base, and 6 bases lay between the germline ends. This CDR3 has 13 residues. The CDR3 loop is CSARSRSYNEQFF. The CDR3, as DNA: TGCAGTGCTAGATCCAGGTCCTACAATGAGCAGTTCTTC.

The rearrangement uses TRBV28 and TRBJ2-1; TRBD2 matches 7 bases. The ends lost 10 bases at V and 5 bases at J; junction bases unmatched: 8. CDR1 and CDR2 (germline): MDHEN, SYDVKM. The CDR3 has 13 residues. The CDR3 DNA sequence: TGTGCCACCATTTCCGGGACTAACAATGAGCAGTTCTTC. This codes for CATISGTNNEQFF. Filled out from reference TRBV28 and TRBJ2-1, the complete variable domain reads DVKVTQSSRYLVKRTGEKVFLECVQDMDHENMFWYRQDPGLGLRLIYFSYDVKMKEKGDIPEGYSVSREKKERFSLILESASTNQTSMYLCATISGTNNEQFFGPGTRLTVL.

In this sample, this clonotype turned up many times. The chain couples TRBV28 to TRBJ2-3; 10 bases are shared with TRBD2. Germline CDR1 is MDHEN and CDR2 is SYDVKM. V was pared by 7 bases and J by 3 bases, with 16 bases of the junction left unmatched. This CDR3 comprises 18 residues. The CDR3 loop is CASNNILDSGGITDTQYF. CDR3 nucleotides: TGTGCCAGCAATAACATATTAGATAGCGGGGGGATTACAGATACGCAGTATTTT. Combining the CDR3 with reference TRBV28 and TRBJ2-3 gives the whole variable domain DVKVTQSSRYLVKRTGEKVFLECVQDMDHENMFWYRQDPGLGLRLIYFSYDVKMKEKGDIPEGYSVSREKKERFSLILESASTNQTSMYLCASNNILDSGGITDTQYFGPGTRLTVL.

The CDR3 reads CASSLISLTSGRWRNEQFF. CDR3 coding DNA: TGTGCCAGCAGTTTAATTTCCCTGACTAGCGGGAGGTGGCGCAATGAGCAGTTCTTC. This rearrangement joins TRBV28 to TRBJ2-1, with 13 bases fitting TRBD2. Unmatched junction bases numbered 13, after V lost 2 bases and J lost 6 bases. Looked up from germline, CDR1 is MDHEN and CDR2 is SYDVKM. The CDR3 is 19 amino acids. Based on the CDR3 plus reference TRBV28 and TRBJ2-1, the full variable domain is DVKVTQSSRYLVKRTGEKVFLECVQDMDHENMFWYRQDPGLGLRLIYFSYDVKMKEKGDIPEGYSVSREKKERFSLILESASTNQTSMYLCASSLISLTSGRWRNEQFFGPGTRLTVL.

This clonotype occurred many times. The V gene is TRBV20-1, the J gene TRBJ2-3, with 14 bases lining up with TRBD2. The trim removed 4 bases at V and 5 bases at J, leaving 5 bases unmatched. CDR1 and CDR2 from the germline V gene are DFQATT and SNEGSKA (reference sequence). The CDR3 totals 15 residues. The CDR3 DNA reads TGCAGTGCTAACGACGGGACTAGCGGGGGAGATACGCAGTATTTT. Amino acids: CSANDGTSGGDTQYF.

Written as DNA, the CDR3 is TGCGCCAGCAGAGACAGGCCCGGCTACGAGCAGTACTTC. Its protein product is CASRDRPGYEQYF. This chain links TRBV5-1 with TRBJ2-7, with D tentatively TRBD1 (6 bases). The CDR3 consists of 13 residues. Per germline, CDR1 SGHRS and CDR2 YFSETQ. The V gene lost 5 bases and the J gene lost 3 bases, with 12 bases spanning the gap.

This clonotype is labeled as medium-sized. V is TRBV5-4 and J is TRBJ2-7; D unclear. Trimming cost V 4 bases and J 3 bases, with 11 bases left between them. CDR3 length: 13 amino acids. Germline V gene lookup returns CDR1 SGHNT and CDR2 YYREEE (reference sequence). The CDR3: CASSPTPLYEQYF. Written as DNA, the CDR3 is TGTGCCAGCAGCCCGACGCCTCTCTACGAGCAGTACTTC.

V gene TRBV18 combines with J gene TRBJ1-6; D unclear. V dropped 3 bases and J dropped 6 bases, with 9 bases sitting between them. Looked up from germline, CDR1 is KGHSH and CDR2 is LQKENI. This CDR3 spans 14 amino acids. The CDR3 protein is CASSPPGSNSPLHF. CDR3 DNA: TGTGCCAGCTCACCTCCGGGTAGTAATTCACCCCTCCACTTT.

This clonotype has only a few counts. This chain links TRBV9 with TRBJ2-3, with 7 nucleotides matching TRBD1. Germline CDR1 is SGDLS and CDR2 is YYNGEE. V dropped 2 bases and J dropped 5; count of bases not matched to a gene: 11. The CDR3 runs 16 residues. CDR3 protein: CASSVSQGSLGDTQYF. DNA of the CDR3: TGTGCCAGCAGCGTTTCACAGGGGTCCCTTGGAGATACGCAGTATTTT. The variable domain in full, completed from reference TRBV9 and TRBJ2-3, reads DSGVTQTPKHLITATGQRVTLRCSPRSGDLSVYWYQQSLDQGLQFLIQYYNGEERAKGNILERFSAQQFPDLHSELNLSSLELGDSALYFCASSVSQGSLGDTQYFGPGTRLTVL.

The chain combines TRBV6-2 or TRBV6-3 with TRBJ1-1; no clear D. This CDR3 is 14 amino acids long. V lost 5 bases, J lost 0 bases, and 10 bases lay in between. In germline, CDR1 is MNHEY, CDR2 SVGEGT. The CDR3 loop is CASSEWAMNTEAFF. CDR3 nucleotide sequence: TGTGCCAGCAGTGAATGGGCTATGAACACTGAAGCTTTCTTT.

This clonotype was observed a handful of times. The rearrangement links TRBV28 to TRBJ2-7; D ambiguous. This CDR3 comprises 15 residues. Germline CDR1 MDHEN, CDR2 SYDVKM. The V gene lost 5 bases and the J gene lost 6 bases, with 20 bases spanning the gap. The CDR3 sequence is CASSPTGPDPIEQYF. The CDR3 DNA follows: TGTGCCAGCAGTCCGACCGGACCGGATCCTATCGAGCAGTACTTC.

The V and J genes are TRBV6-1 and TRBJ2-7, with 11 bases identical to TRBD1. Germline V lookup: CDR1 MNHNS, CDR2 SASEGT. The CDR3 contains 15 residues. V dropped 2 bases and J dropped 4; count of bases not matched to a gene: 4. The CDR3, as DNA: TGTGCCAGCAGTGAACGGGACAGGGGGGATTACGAGCAGTACTTC. Translating gives CASSERDRGDYEQYF.

In its sample, this clonotype was seen many times. The chain employs TRBV28 and TRBJ2-5, with 11 bases aligning to TRBD1. Germline V gene lookup returns CDR1 MDHEN and CDR2 SYDVKM. The V segment lost 4 bases and the J segment 2 bases; nucleotides outside the gene matches: 15. The CDR3 has 19 amino acids. The CDR3 nucleotides read TGTGCCAGCAGTTACCCGCTAGCCCCGGGACAGGGGGAACAAGAGACCCAGTACTTC. Translating gives CASSYPLAPGQGEQETQYF.

V gene TRBV29-1 combines with J gene TRBJ2-7; D is uncertain. V was shortened by 4 bases and J by 2 bases, with 30 bases between the two germline ends. The CDR3 covers 19 residues. Per the germline V gene, CDR1 is SQVTM and CDR2 is ANQGSEA. CDR3 sequence reads: CSVGGGEVTFNHPPYEQYF. CDR3 DNA: TGCAGCGTTGGGGGTGGTGAGGTCACGTTTAACCATCCCCCCTACGAGCAGTACTTC.